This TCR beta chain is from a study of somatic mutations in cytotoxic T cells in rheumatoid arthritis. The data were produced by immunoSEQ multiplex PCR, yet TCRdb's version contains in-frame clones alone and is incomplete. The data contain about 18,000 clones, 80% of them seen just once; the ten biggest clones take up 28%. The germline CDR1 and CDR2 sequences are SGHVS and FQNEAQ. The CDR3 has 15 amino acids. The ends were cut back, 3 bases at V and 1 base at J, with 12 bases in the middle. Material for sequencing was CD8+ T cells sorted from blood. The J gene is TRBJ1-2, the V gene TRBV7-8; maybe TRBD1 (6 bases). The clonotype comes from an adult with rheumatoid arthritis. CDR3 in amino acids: CASSFLGGVNYGYTF. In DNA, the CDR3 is TGTGCCAGCAGCTTTCTGGGGGGCGTTAACTATGGCTACACCTTC.